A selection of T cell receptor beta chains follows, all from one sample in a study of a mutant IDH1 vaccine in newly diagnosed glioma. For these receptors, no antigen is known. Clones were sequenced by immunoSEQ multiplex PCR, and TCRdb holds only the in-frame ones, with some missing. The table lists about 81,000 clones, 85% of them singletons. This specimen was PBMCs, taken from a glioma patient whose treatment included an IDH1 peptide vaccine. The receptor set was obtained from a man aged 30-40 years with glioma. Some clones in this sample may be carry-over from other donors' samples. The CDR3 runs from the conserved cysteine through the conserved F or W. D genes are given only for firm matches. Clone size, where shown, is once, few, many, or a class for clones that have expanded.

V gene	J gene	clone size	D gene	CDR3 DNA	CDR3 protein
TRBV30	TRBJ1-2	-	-	TGTGCCTGGAGTGTACGACGGAACAACTATGGCTACACCTTC	CAWSVRRNNYGYTF
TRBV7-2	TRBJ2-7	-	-	TGTGCCAGCAGCTTAGTTGGACGACGGGAGCAGTACTTC	CASSLVGRREQYF
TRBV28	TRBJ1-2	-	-	TGTGCCAGCGGGGCAAGGTATGGCTACACCTTC	CASGARYGYTF
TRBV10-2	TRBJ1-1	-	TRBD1	TGCGCCAGCAGGGGACAGATCAACACTGAAGCTTTCTTT	CASRGQINTEAFF
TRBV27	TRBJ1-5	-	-	TGTGCCAGCGCCGGAAGGGGAGCAAATCAGCCCCAGCATTTT	CASAGRGANQPQHF
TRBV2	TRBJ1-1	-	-	TGTGCCAGCATGAGGGGGGGCAGCCTGAACACTGAAGCTTTCTTT	CASMRGGSLNTEAFF
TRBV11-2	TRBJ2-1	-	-	TGTGCCAGCAGCTTAGACAGGGGAAATGAGCAGTTCTTC	CASSLDRGNEQFF
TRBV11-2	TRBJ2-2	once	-	TGTGCCAGCAGCTTTAATTTGGGGACCGGGGAGCTGTTTTTT	CASSFNLGTGELFF
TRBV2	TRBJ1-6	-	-	TGTGCCAGCAGTGTTAGGGATGATAATTCACCCCTCCACTTT	CASSVRDDNSPLHF
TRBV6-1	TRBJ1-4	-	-	TGTGCCAGCAGAAGGGACATCACTAATGAAAAACTGTTTTTT	CASRRDITNEKLFF
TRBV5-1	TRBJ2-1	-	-	TGCGCCAGCAGCTCACCGGGACCCGAGCACAGGGTCTCCTACAATGAGCAGTTCTTC	CASSSPGPEHRVSYNEQFF
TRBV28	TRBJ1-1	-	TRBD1	TGTGCCAGCGAAACTCCGGGACAGGGCCACACTGAAGCTTTCTTT	CASETPGQGHTEAFF
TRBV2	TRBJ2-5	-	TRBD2	TGTGCCACCCAGCCGGGACTAGCGGGAACGGAGACCCAGTACTTC	CATQPGLAGTETQYF
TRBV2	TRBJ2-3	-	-	TGTGCCAGCAGTGAAGCTAGGACAAGCGATACGCAGTATTTT	CASSEARTSDTQYF
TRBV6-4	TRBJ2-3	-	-	TGTGCCAGCAGCTCATCTCAGGGAAATACGCAGTATTTT	CASSSSQGNTQYF
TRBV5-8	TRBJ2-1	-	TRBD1	TGTGCCAGCAGCTTGGGGCAGGGGGCCTACAATGAGCAGTTCTTC	CASSLGQGAYNEQFF
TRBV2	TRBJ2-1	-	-	TGTGCCAGCCGCCCACGGGGCTCCTACAATGAGCAGTTCTTC	CASRPRGSYNEQFF
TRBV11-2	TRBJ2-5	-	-	TGTGCCAGCAGCTCCCATTTAGGGGCCGAAGAGACCCAGTACTTC	CASSSHLGAEETQYF
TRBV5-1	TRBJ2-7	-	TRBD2	TGCGCCAGCAGCTTCGGACTAGCGGGGGAGAGCTCCTACGAGCAGTACTTC	CASSFGLAGESSYEQYF
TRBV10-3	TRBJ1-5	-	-	TGTGCCATCAGTGAGTTGAGTAATCAGCCCCAGCATTTT	CAISELSNQPQHF
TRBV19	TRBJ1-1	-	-	TGTGCCAGTAGTCCCGCCGGTGGCCAGAAATTTCTTATGAACACTGAAGCTTTCTTT	CASSPAGGQKFLMNTEAFF
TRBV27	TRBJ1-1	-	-	TGTGCCAGCAGTTTAAATGGGGGGAACACTGAAGCTTTCTTT	CASSLNGGNTEAFF
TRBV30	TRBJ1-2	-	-	TGTGCCTGGAGCGGAAACTATGGCTACACCTTC	CAWSGNYGYTF
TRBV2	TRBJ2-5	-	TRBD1	TGTGCCAGCACTCCCGACAGGGGGCGGGGAGAGACCCAGTACTTC	CASTPDRGRGETQYF
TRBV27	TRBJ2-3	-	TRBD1	TGTGCCAGCAGCCGAACACAGGGGGCTCGCACAGATACGCAGTATTTT	CASSRTQGARTDTQYF
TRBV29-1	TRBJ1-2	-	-	TGCAGCGTTGCTCAGGGAAACTATGGCTACACCTTC	CSVAQGNYGYTF
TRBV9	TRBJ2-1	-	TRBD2	TGTGCCAGCAGCGTAGGGGGGACTAGCGCGTACAATGAGCAGTTCTTC	CASSVGGTSAYNEQFF
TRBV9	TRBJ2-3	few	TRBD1	TGTGCCAGCAGCCCCCGATACAGGGGCGATACGCAGTATTTT	CASSPRYRGDTQYF
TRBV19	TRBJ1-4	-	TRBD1	TGTGCCAGTAGTACGACAGGGAGACGGACTAATGAAAAACTGTTTTTT	CASSTTGRRTNEKLFF
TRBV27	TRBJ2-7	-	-	TGTGCCAGCAGTTTATCGTACAGGGGGAGGGAGGAGCAGTACTTC	CASSLSYRGREEQYF
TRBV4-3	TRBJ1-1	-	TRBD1	TGCGCCAGCAGCCAAGATAGGCGTCTCAACAGGGGGAACACTGAAGCTTTCTTT	CASSQDRRLNRGNTEAFF
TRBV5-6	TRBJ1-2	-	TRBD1	TGTGCCAGCAGCTTAGGGACAGCCGCTAACTATGGCTACACCTTC	CASSLGTAANYGYTF
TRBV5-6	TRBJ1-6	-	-	TGTGCCAGCAGCTTGGCCGCAGGTTGGGATTCACCCCTCCACTTT	CASSLAAGWDSPLHF
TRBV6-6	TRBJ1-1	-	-	TGTGCCAGCAGTTACTCGACGGGGCGGATTAACACTGAAGCTTTCTTT	CASSYSTGRINTEAFF
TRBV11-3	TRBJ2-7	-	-	TGTGCCAGCAGCTTGACTACCCTGTCCTACGAGCAGTACTTC	CASSLTTLSYEQYF
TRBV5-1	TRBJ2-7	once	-	TGCGCCAGCCGGGTGAGGGTTTTCGACGAGCAGTACTTC	CASRVRVFDEQYF
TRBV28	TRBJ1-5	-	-	TGTGCCAGCAGTTTACGCGTTCAGCCCCAGCATTTT	CASSLRVQPQHF
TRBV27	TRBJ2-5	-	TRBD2	TGTGCCAGCAGTTTATCGAGGACGAGTCGGGAGGGGGGGGAGACCCAGTACTTC	CASSLSRTSREGGETQYF
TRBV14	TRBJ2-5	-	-	TGTGCCAGCAGCCAAGATCTACGGGGCACAGGGACCCAGTACTTC	CASSQDLRGTGTQYF
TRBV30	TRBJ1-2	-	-	TGTGCCTGGACGGTTGGGATGGGGGGCTACACCTTC	CAWTVGMGGYTF
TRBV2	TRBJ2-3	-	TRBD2	TGTGCCAGCACCGGGGCGGGGGGCTCAGATACGCAGTATTTT	CASTGAGGSDTQYF
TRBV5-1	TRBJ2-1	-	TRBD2	TGCGCCAGCAGCACGGGACTAACCAACAATGAGCAGTTCTTC	CASSTGLTNNEQFF
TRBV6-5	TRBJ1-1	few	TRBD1	TGTGCCAGCAGTTACTCGACAGGGGAAGGGAACACTGAAGCTTTCTTT	CASSYSTGEGNTEAFF
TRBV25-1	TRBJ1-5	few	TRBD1	TGTGCCAGCAGAGGACAGGGGGCCTCTCAGCCCCAGCATTTT	CASRGQGASQPQHF
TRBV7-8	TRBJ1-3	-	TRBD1	TGTGCCAGCAGGCGAAACAGGGGCTCTGGAAACACCATATATTTT	CASRRNRGSGNTIYF
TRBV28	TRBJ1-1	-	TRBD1	TGTGCCAGCAGTTTCCCATCCGGGACAGGGGGCAGGGTACAAGGCACTGAAGCTTTCTTT	CASSFPSGTGGRVQGTEAFF
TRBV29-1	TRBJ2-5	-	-	TGCAGCGTTGTCATGGGGGCAGAGTATGAGACCCAGTACTTC	CSVVMGAEYETQYF
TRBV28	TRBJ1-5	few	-	TGTGCCAGCCAGGAGGGCAATCAGCCCCAGCATTTT	CASQEGNQPQHF
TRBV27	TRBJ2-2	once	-	TGTGCCAGCAGTCGTGGTCAGAACCCCGGGGAGCTGTTTTTT	CASSRGQNPGELFF
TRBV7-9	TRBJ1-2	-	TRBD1	TGTGCCTCCCGGGACAGTGGTACCTATGGCTACACCTTC	CASRDSGTYGYTF
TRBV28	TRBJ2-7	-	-	TGTGCCAGCAGTTTTGAGGACGGAACCTACGAGCAGTACTTC	CASSFEDGTYEQYF
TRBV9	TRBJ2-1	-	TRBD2	TGTGCCAGCAGTGTGACTAGCGGGACCTCATACAATGAGCAGTTCTTC	CASSVTSGTSYNEQFF
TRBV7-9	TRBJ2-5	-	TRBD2	TGTGCCAGCAGCAGCGGGAGGGATCAAGAGACCCAGTACTTC	CASSSGRDQETQYF
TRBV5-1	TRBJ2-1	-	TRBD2	TGCGCCAGCAGCCACGGGACTAGCAGTTCATATGAGCAGTTCTTC	CASSHGTSSSYEQFF
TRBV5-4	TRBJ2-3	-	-	TGTGCCAGCAGCCTGGGGGGGCAGGCAGTCGTCGATACGCAGTATTTT	CASSLGGQAVVDTQYF
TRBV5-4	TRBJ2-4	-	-	TGTGCCAGCAGCTTGAGAGGGCTAGCCAAAAACATTCAGTACTTC	CASSLRGLAKNIQYF
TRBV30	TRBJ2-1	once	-	TGTGCCTGGAGTTGGGGGAGTGAGCAGTTCTTC	CAWSWGSEQFF
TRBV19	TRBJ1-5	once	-	TGTGCCAGTAGTATACAGGCCTTAACGCCCCAGCATTTT	CASSIQALTPQHF
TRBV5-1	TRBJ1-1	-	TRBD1	TGCGCCAGCAAAGGGGGGATTACAGGGGAGGACACTGAAGCTTTCTTT	CASKGGITGEDTEAFF
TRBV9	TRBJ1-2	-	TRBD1	TGTGCCAGCAGCGGGGGACAGACTCACGATAACTATGGCTACACCTTC	CASSGGQTHDNYGYTF